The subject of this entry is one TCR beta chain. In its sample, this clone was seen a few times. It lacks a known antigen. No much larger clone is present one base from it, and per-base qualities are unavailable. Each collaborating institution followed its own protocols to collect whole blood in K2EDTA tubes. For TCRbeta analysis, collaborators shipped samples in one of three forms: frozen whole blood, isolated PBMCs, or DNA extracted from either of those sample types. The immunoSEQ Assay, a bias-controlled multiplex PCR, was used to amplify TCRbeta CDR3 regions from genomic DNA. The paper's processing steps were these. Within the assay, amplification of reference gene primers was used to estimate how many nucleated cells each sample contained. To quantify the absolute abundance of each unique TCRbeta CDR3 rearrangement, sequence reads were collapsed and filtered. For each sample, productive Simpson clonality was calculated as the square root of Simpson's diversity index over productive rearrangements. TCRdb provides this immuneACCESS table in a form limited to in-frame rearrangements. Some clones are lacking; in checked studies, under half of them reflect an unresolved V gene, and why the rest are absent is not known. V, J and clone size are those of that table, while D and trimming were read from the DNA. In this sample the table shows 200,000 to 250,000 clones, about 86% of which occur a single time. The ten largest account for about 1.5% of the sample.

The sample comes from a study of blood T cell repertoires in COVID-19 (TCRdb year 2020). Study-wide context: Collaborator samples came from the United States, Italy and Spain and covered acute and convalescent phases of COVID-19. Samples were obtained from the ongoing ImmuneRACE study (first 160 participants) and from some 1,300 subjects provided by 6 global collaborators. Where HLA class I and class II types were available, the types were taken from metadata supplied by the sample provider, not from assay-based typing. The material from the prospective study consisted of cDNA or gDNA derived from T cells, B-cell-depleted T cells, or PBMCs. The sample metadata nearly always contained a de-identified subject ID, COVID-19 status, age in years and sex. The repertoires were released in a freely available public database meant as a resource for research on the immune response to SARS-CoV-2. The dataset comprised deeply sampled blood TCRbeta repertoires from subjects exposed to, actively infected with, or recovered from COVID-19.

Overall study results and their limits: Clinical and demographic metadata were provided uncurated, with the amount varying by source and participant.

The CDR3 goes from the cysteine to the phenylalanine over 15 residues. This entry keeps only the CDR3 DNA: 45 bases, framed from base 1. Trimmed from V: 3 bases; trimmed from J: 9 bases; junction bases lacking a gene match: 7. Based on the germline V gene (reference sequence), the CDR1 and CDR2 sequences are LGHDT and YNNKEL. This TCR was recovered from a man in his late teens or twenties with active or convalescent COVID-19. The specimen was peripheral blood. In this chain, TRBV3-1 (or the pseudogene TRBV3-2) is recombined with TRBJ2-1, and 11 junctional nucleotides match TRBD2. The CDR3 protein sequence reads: CASSQTSGILGEQFF. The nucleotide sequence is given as TGTGCCAGCAGCCAGACTAGCGGGATCCTGGGTGAGCAGTTCTTC.